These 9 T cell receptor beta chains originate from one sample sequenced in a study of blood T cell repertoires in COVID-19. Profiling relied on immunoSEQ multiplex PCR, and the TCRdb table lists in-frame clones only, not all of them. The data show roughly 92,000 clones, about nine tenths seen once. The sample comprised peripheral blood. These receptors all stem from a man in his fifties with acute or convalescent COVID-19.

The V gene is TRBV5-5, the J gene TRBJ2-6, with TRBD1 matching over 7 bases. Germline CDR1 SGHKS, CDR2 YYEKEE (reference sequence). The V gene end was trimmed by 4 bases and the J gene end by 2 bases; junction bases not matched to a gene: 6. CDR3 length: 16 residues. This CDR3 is CASSIDRVAGANVLTF. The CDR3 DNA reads TGTGCCAGCAGCATCGACAGGGTAGCTGGGGCCAACGTCCTGACTTTC.

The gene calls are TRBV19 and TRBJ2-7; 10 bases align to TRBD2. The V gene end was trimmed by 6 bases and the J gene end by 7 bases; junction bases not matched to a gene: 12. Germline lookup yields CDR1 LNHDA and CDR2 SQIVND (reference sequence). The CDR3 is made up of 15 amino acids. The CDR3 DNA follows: TGTGCCAGTAGCTCAAAAGCGGGAGGGCCGGGGGAGCAGTACTTC. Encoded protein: CASSSKAGGPGEQYF. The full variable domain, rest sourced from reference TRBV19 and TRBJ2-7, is DGGITQSPKYLFRKEGQNVTLSCEQNLNHDAMYWYRQDPGQGLRLIYYSQIVNDFQKGDIAEGYSVSREKKESFPLTVTSAQKNPTAFYLCASSSKAGGPGEQYFGPGTRLTVT.

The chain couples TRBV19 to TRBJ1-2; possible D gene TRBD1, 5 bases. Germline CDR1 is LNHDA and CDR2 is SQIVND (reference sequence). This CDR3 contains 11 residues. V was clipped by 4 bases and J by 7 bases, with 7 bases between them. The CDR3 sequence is CASSTGFGYTF. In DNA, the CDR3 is TGTGCCAGTAGTACAGGGTTTGGCTACACCTTC.

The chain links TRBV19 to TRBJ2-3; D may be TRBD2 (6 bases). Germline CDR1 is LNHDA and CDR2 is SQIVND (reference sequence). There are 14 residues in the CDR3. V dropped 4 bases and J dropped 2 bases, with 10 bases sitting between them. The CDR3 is CASSTPDYTDTQYF. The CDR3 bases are TGTGCCAGTAGTACTCCGGACTACACAGATACGCAGTATTTT. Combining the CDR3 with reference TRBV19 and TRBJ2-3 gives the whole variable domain DGGITQSPKYLFRKEGQNVTLSCEQNLNHDAMYWYRQDPGQGLRLIYYSQIVNDFQKGDIAEGYSVSREKKESFPLTVTSAQKNPTAFYLCASSTPDYTDTQYFGPGTRLTVL.

CDR3 sequence (DNA): TGTGCCAGCAGCCTACAGGGTGGTTATGGCTACACCTTC. Its translation: CASSLQGGYGYTF. V usage is TRBV6-4 and J usage is TRBJ1-2, with D possibly TRBD1 on 6 matching bases. V shed 6 bases and J shed 5 bases, with 13 bases lying between them. This CDR3 spans 13 amino acids. Germline V gene sequence: CDR1 MRHNA, CDR2 SNTAGT.

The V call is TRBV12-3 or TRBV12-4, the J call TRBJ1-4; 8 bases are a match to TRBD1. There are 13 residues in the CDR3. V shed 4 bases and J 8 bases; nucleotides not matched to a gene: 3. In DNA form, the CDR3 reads TGTGCCAGCAGTTCAGGGGGCAGGGAAAAACTGTTTTTT. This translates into CASSSGGREKLFF.

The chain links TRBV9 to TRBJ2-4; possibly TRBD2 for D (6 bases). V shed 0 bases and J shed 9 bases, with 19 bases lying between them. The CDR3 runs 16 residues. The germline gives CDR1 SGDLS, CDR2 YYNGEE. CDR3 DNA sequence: TGTGCCAGCAGCGTAGTGGAGGGAGTGGGTCGGAGCATTCAGTACTTC. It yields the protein CASSVVEGVGRSIQYF.

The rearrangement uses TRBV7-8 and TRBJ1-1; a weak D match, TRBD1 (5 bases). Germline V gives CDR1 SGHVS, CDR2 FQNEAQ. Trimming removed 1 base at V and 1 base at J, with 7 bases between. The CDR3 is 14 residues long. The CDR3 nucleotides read TGTGCCAGCAGCTTAGGGCAGGGGAACACTGAAGCTTTCTTT. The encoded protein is CASSLGQGNTEAFF.

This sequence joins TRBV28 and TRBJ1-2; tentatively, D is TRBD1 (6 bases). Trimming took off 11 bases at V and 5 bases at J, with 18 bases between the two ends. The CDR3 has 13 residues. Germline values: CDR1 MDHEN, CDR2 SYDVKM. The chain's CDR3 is CAGKNRDKYGYTF. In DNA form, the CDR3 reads TGTGCCGGAAAAAACCGGGACAAGTATGGCTACACCTTC.